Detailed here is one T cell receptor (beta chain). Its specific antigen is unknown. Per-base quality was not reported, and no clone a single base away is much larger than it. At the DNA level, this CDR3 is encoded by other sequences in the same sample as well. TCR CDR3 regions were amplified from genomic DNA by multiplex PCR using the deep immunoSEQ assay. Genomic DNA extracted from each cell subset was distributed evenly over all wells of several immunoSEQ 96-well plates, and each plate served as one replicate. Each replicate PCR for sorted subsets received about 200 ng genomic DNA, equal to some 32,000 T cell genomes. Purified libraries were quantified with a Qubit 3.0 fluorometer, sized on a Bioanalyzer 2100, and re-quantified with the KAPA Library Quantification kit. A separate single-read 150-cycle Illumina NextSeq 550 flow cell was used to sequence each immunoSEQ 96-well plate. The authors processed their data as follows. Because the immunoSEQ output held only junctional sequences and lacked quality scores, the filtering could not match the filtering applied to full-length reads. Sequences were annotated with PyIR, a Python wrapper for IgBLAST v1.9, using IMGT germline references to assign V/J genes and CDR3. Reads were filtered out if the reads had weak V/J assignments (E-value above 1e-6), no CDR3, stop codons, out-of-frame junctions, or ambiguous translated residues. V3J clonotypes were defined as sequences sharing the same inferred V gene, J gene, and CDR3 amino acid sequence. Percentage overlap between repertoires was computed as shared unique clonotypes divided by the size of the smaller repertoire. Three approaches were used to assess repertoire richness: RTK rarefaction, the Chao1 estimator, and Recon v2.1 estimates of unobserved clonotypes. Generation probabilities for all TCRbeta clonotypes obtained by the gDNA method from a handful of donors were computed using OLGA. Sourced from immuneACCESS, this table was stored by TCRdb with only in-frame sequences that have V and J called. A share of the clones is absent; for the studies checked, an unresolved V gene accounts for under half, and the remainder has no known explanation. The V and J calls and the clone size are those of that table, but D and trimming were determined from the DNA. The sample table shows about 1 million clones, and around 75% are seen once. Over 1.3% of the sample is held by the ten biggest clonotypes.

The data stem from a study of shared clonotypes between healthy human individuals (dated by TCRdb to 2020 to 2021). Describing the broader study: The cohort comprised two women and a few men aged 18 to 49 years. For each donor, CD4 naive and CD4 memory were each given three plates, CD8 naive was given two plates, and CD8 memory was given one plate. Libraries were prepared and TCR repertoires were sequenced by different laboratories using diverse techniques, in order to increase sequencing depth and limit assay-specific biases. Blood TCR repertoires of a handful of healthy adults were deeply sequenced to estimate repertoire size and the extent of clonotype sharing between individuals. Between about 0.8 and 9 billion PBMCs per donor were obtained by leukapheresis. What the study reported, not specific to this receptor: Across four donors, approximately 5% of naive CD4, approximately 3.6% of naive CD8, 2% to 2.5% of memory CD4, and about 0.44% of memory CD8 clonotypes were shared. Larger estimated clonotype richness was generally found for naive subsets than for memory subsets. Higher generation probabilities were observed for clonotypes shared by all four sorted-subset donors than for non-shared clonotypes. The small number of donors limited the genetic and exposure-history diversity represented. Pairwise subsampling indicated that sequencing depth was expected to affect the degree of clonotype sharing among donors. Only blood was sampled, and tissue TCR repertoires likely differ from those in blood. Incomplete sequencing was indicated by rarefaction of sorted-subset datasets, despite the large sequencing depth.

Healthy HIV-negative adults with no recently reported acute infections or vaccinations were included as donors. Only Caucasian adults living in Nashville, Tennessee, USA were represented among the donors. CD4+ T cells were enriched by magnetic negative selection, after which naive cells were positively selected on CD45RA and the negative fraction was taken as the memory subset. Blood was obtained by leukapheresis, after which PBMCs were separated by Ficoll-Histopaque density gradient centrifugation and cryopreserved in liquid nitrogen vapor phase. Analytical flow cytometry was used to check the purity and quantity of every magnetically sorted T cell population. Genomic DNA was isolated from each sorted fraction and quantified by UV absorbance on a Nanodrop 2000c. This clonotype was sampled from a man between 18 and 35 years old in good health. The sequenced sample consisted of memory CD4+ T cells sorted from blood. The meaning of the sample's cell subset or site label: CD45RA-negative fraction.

The DNA reads TGTGCCAGCTCACCACGGCAGGGAATCACTGAAGCTTTCTTT. It is translated as CASSPRQGITEAFF. In this chain, TRBV18 is recombined with TRBJ1-1; the D segment could be TRBD1, given 5 matching bases. From the cysteine through the phenylalanine, the CDR3 covers 14 amino acids. Kept here is only the CDR3 DNA, which spans 42 bases and is read in frame from base 1. CDR1 and CDR2 are read off the germline V gene as KGHSH and LQKENI. V and J are truncated by 1 base and 4 bases respectively, leaving an intervening sequence of 10 bases.